Presented here are 7 T cell receptor beta chains from one specimen sequenced in a study of blood T cell repertoires in COVID-19. The data were produced by immunoSEQ multiplex PCR, yet TCRdb's version contains in-frame clones alone and is incomplete. There are 150,000 to 200,000 clones in the sample; roughly 94% occur only once, and 0.7% to 0.8% lies in the top ten. Sequences were obtained from peripheral blood. These receptors came from a man aged 30 to 45 with COVID-19, enrolled during active disease.

J is TRBJ1-1 and V is TRBV12-3 or TRBV12-4, with D perhaps matching TRBD1 (6 bases). The ends were cut back, 4 bases at V and 4 bases at J, with 10 bases in the middle. The CDR3 spans 13 residues. CDR3 nucleotide sequence: TGTGCCAGCAGTTACACAGGGCCCACTGAAGCTTTCTTT. Translated, it gives CASSYTGPTEAFF.

This rearrangement joins TRBV29-1 to TRBJ2-6; TRBD1 might be the D (6 bases). CDR1 SQVTM and CDR2 ANQGSEA come from the germline V gene. Deletions cut 4 bases from V and 0 bases from J, with 16 bases between. This CDR3 region has 17 residues. CDR3 sequence: CSVGHREPTSGANVLTF. The CDR3 coding sequence is TGCAGCGTTGGACACAGGGAACCCACCTCTGGGGCCAACGTCCTGACTTTC.

The chain carries TRBV19 and TRBJ2-5; 7 bases are a match to TRBD2. The CDR3 totals 16 residues. J lost 4 bases, V lost 4 bases, and 12 bases had no gene match. Germline lookup yields CDR1 LNHDA and CDR2 SQIVND (reference sequence). The CDR3 DNA reads TGTGCCAGTAGTAGGGGATCTAGCGGTGACCCAGAGACCCAGTACTTC. This encodes CASSRGSSGDPETQYF. Looking up the rest from reference TRBV19 and TRBJ2-5 gives the full variable domain: DGGITQSPKYLFRKEGQNVTLSCEQNLNHDAMYWYRQDPGQGLRLIYYSQIVNDFQKGDIAEGYSVSREKKESFPLTVTSAQKNPTAFYLCASSRGSSGDPETQYFGPGTRLLVL.

The chain recombines TRBV2 with TRBJ2-7, with D possibly matching TRBD2 (6 bases). V lost 7 bases to trimming and J lost 7 bases, with 17 bases between them. The CDR3 covers 13 residues. CDR1 SNHLY and CDR2 FYNNEI come from the germline V gene. The DNA for the CDR3 is TGTGCCAGCACCGGGGGACCAACGAGGGAGCAGTACTTC. It specifies CASTGGPTREQYF.

The chain carries TRBV5-6 and TRBJ2-1; 8 bases agree with TRBD2. CDR1 and CDR2 (germline): SGHDT, YYEEEE. The CDR3 has 14 residues. V lost 1 base and J lost 4; bases outside the gene matches: 1. The CDR3 region has the DNA TGTGCCAGCAGCTTGACTAGCGGTTACAATGAGCAGTTCTTC. It encodes CASSLTSGYNEQFF.

The chain joins TRBV29-1 to TRBJ1-2; D call uncertain. Germline V gives CDR1 SQVTM, CDR2 ANQGSEA. Trimming pared 2 bases from V and 3 bases from J, leaving 7 bases between. This CDR3 has 12 residues. The CDR3 DNA is TGCAGCGTTGAATCCGGGGACTATGGCTACACCTTC. This codes for CSVESGDYGYTF. Filled out from reference TRBV29-1 and TRBJ1-2, the complete variable domain reads SAVISQKPSRDICQRGTSLTIQCQVDSQVTMMFWYRQQPGQSLTLIATANQGSEATYESGFVIDKFPISRPNLTFSTLTVSNMSPEDSSIYLCSVESGDYGYTFGSGTRLTVV.

The CDR3, as DNA: TGTGCCAGCAGTGATGGGAGAGGACGGGGCACAGATACGCAGTATTTT. It yields the protein CASSDGRGRGTDTQYF. The chain joins TRBV2 to TRBJ2-3; TRBD2 is a possible D gene (5 bases). The V end was cut by 3 bases, the J end by 1 base, with 14 bases between. This CDR3 region has 16 residues. Germline loops: CDR1 SNHLY, CDR2 FYNNEI. Together with reference TRBV2 and TRBJ2-3, the CDR3 gives the full variable domain: EPEVTQTPSHQVTQMGQEVILRCVPISNHLYFYWYRQILGQKVEFLVSFYNNEISEKSEIFDDQFSVERPDGSNFTLKIRSTKLEDSAMYFCASSDGRGRGTDTQYFGPGTRLTVL.